The rows below give T cell receptor beta chains drawn from one sample of a study of PD-L1 blockade in urothelial cancer. Sequenced by immunoSEQ multiplex PCR; TCRdb stores in-frame clones only, minus some. This table holds more than 55,000 clones, approximately 80% found once. Sequenced here: PBMCs, sampled around atezolizumab (anti-PD-L1) treatment. The origin of the receptors is a man aged 65 to 79 with urothelial cancer. CDR3s include the opening cysteine and the closing phenylalanine or tryptophan. Each record gives: J gene, clone size, V gene, CDR3 protein. Only some rows state a clone size, as once, few, many or a class for expanded clones.

j_gene: TRBJ2-1; abundance: NA; v_gene: TRBV18; CDR3aa: CASESGSSYNEQFF
j_gene: TRBJ2-5; abundance: NA; v_gene: TRBV2; CDR3aa: CASRSTGVVGPETQYF
j_gene: TRBJ2-4; abundance: NA; v_gene: TRBV9; CDR3aa: CASSVDVSGGVLSAIQYF
j_gene: TRBJ1-1; abundance: few; v_gene: TRBV5-4; CDR3aa: CASRGAVNTEAFF
j_gene: TRBJ2-3; abundance: NA; v_gene: TRBV29-1; CDR3aa: CSVEDFTRTDTQYF
j_gene: TRBJ1-4; abundance: NA; v_gene: TRBV4-3; CDR3aa: CASSQDHRNNEKLFF
j_gene: TRBJ1-5; abundance: few; v_gene: TRBV5-8; CDR3aa: CASQGYNQPQHF
j_gene: TRBJ1-2; abundance: NA; v_gene: TRBV5-6; CDR3aa: CASSPGDSYGYTF
j_gene: TRBJ2-7; abundance: NA; v_gene: TRBV29-1; CDR3aa: CSALTGVTYEQYF
j_gene: TRBJ2-3; abundance: NA; v_gene: TRBV9; CDR3aa: CASSVGGTSGMTDTQYF
j_gene: TRBJ2-3; abundance: once; v_gene: TRBV19; CDR3aa: CASTTRRGDTQYF
j_gene: TRBJ1-5; abundance: NA; v_gene: TRBV5-5; CDR3aa: CASSLPGGDQPQHF
j_gene: TRBJ1-1; abundance: NA; v_gene: TRBV5-1; CDR3aa: CASSLQGDTEAFF
j_gene: TRBJ2-2; abundance: NA; v_gene: TRBV7-7; CDR3aa: CASRMGQFTGELFF
j_gene: TRBJ2-7; abundance: NA; v_gene: TRBV30; CDR3aa: CAWSVERGLNEQYF
j_gene: TRBJ1-2; abundance: NA; v_gene: TRBV9; CDR3aa: CASSAGLFGYTF
j_gene: TRBJ1-1; abundance: NA; v_gene: TRBV5-1; CDR3aa: CASSLDGSYTEAFF
j_gene: TRBJ2-3; abundance: NA; v_gene: TRBV18; CDR3aa: CASSLDSPGSDTQYF
j_gene: TRBJ1-4; abundance: NA; v_gene: TRBV7-9; CDR3aa: CASGMNRVANEKLFF
j_gene: TRBJ2-2; abundance: many; v_gene: TRBV5-1; CDR3aa: CASSLQGTNTGELFF
j_gene: TRBJ2-3; abundance: NA; v_gene: TRBV7-9; CDR3aa: CASSLDRLAGTDTQYF
j_gene: TRBJ2-3; abundance: NA; v_gene: TRBV19; CDR3aa: CASSTGTANTQYF
j_gene: TRBJ1-1; abundance: NA; v_gene: TRBV6-1; CDR3aa: CASSEMGTGGNTEAFF
j_gene: TRBJ1-2; abundance: NA; v_gene: TRBV10-3; CDR3aa: CAISLTGGNYGYTF
j_gene: TRBJ1-3; abundance: NA; v_gene: TRBV9; CDR3aa: CASSQAGGWGGNTIYF
j_gene: TRBJ1-4; abundance: few; v_gene: TRBV5-1; CDR3aa: CASSLGQPTTNEKLFF
j_gene: TRBJ1-3; abundance: NA; v_gene: TRBV28; CDR3aa: CACQPSGGFSGNTIYF
j_gene: TRBJ1-5; abundance: NA; v_gene: TRBV5-1; CDR3aa: CASSLGEGLGNQPQHF
j_gene: TRBJ2-2; abundance: NA; v_gene: TRBV9; CDR3aa: CASSVDDLGGTGELFF
j_gene: TRBJ2-2; abundance: few; v_gene: TRBV25-1; CDR3aa: CASEAEITGELFF
j_gene: TRBJ2-7; abundance: medium-sized; v_gene: TRBV11-3; CDR3aa: CASSLFGTGSDEQYF
j_gene: TRBJ2-7; abundance: NA; v_gene: TRBV5-8; CDR3aa: CASSFASGSGFYEQYF
j_gene: TRBJ2-1; abundance: NA; v_gene: TRBV4-1; CDR3aa: CASSQDTGSGEQFF
j_gene: TRBJ1-5; abundance: NA; v_gene: TRBV5-5; CDR3aa: CASSLEAGHYLNQPQHF
j_gene: TRBJ1-1; abundance: few; v_gene: TRBV2; CDR3aa: CASSPGQGYMGAEAFF
j_gene: TRBJ1-2; abundance: NA; v_gene: TRBV6-6; CDR3aa: CASSEGDYGYTF
j_gene: TRBJ2-7; abundance: once; v_gene: TRBV5-4; CDR3aa: CASAGSRDSSYEQYF
j_gene: TRBJ1-3; abundance: once; v_gene: TRBV11-3; CDR3aa: CASSPGPICPGNTIYF
j_gene: TRBJ1-1; abundance: NA; v_gene: TRBV4-3; CDR3aa: CASSQAIGLNTEAFF
j_gene: TRBJ1-4; abundance: NA; v_gene: TRBV21-1; CDR3aa: CASSVGTGVCRDEKLFF
j_gene: TRBJ2-1; abundance: NA; v_gene: TRBV27; CDR3aa: CASSPLRGEQFF
j_gene: TRBJ2-1; abundance: few; v_gene: TRBV2; CDR3aa: CASSEGVAGGLVQFF
j_gene: TRBJ2-7; abundance: NA; v_gene: TRBV30; CDR3aa: CAWDGLAGVGEQYF
j_gene: TRBJ2-7; abundance: once; v_gene: TRBV5-6; CDR3aa: CASSLWLAGGPGSEQYF
j_gene: TRBJ2-7; abundance: NA; v_gene: TRBV20-1; CDR3aa: CSVSTYYEQYF
j_gene: TRBJ2-2; abundance: NA; v_gene: TRBV4-3; CDR3aa: CASSQSTGLAGDTGELFF
j_gene: TRBJ2-1; abundance: NA; v_gene: TRBV6-5; CDR3aa: CASSYSVSGEQFF
j_gene: TRBJ2-2; abundance: NA; v_gene: TRBV5-4; CDR3aa: CASSLKVQREAGELFF
j_gene: TRBJ2-3; abundance: NA; v_gene: TRBV19; CDR3aa: CASSNIVGEGSRDTQYF
j_gene: TRBJ1-2; abundance: NA; v_gene: TRBV19; CDR3aa: CASTQTDNYGYTF
j_gene: TRBJ2-2; abundance: NA; v_gene: TRBV4-3; CDR3aa: CASSQDRLASGELFF
j_gene: TRBJ2-1; abundance: NA; v_gene: TRBV13; CDR3aa: CASSLDRGDEQFF
j_gene: TRBJ2-2; abundance: few; v_gene: TRBV7-9; CDR3aa: CASSSGSGTGELFF
j_gene: TRBJ2-7; abundance: NA; v_gene: TRBV6-1; CDR3aa: CASSVGWGESYEQYF